The rows below give T cell receptor beta chains drawn from one sample of a study of T cells in Graves' hyperthyroidism and ophthalmopathy. TCRdb redid the calling of the multiplex PCR reads with MiXCR, one entry per CDR3 protein. The table lists 270,000 or so distinct CDR3 sequences, roughly 15% of them singletons, with around 30% in the top ten. The sample taken for sequencing was blood. The source of these receptors is a woman between 50 and 59 years old with Graves' hyperthyroidism that later progressed to Graves' ophthalmopathy. CDR3s leave out the opening cysteine and the closing phenylalanine or tryptophan.

V gene,J gene,CDR3 protein
TRBV12-3/TRBV12-4,TRBJ2-3,ASSFPGAVRDTQY
TRBV2,TRBJ1-6,ASNRGVSYNSPLH
TRBV28,TRBJ1-4,ASRDWDSPATNEKLF
TRBV19,TRBJ1-5,ASTLGYRQGGQPQH
TRBV4-2,TRBJ1-4,ASSYDPGGQANEKLF
TRBV5-6,TRBJ1-2,ASSFRTASYGYT
TRBV5-1,TRBJ2-1,ASSLTGESSYNEQF
TRBV10-3,TRBJ2-5,AISEPATQGETQY
TRBV9,TRBJ2-5,ASRNPGEETQY
TRBV5-1,TRBJ2-5,ASGTGAQETQY
TRBV18,TRBJ2-5,ASSPPTQETQY
TRBV4-1,TRBJ1-1,ASSQPDREAF
TRBV6-1,TRBJ2-7,ASSEGLAGVKEQY
TRBV27,TRBJ2-1,ASTEAGGRDNEQF
TRBV6-1,TRBJ2-3,ASSTRTSGRSINTQY
TRBV2,TRBJ2-5,ASHRGSRETQY
TRBV9,TRBJ2-7,ASSETGLSYEQY
TRBV20-1,TRBJ2-3,SAGSGDSTDTQY
TRBV6-1,TRBJ1-5,ASSADEQPQH
TRBV28,TRBJ2-3,ASRSRGGTDTQY
TRBV20-1,TRBJ2-1,SASGTDSYNEQF
TRBV29-1,TRBJ1-1,SVAGHLNTEAF
TRBV9,TRBJ1-1,ASSVVGDMNTEAF
TRBV12-3/TRBV12-4,TRBJ2-7,ASSHPGLSYEQY
TRBV4-1,TRBJ1-5,ASSHPGQGSGQPQH
TRBV11-2,TRBJ1-1,ASSQTHRDNTEAF
TRBV20-1,TRBJ2-3,SARPGTSYVADTQY
TRBV27,TRBJ1-2,ATISGGNGYT
TRBV28,TRBJ1-1,ASSLIQGTEAF
TRBV19,TRBJ2-3,ASSLVAGGYTDTQY
TRBV20-1,TRBJ2-7,SALALASGSYEQY
TRBV19,TRBJ1-1,ASSTTAVLSTEAF
TRBV5-6,TRBJ1-5,ASSLAGVRDPNQPQH
TRBV5-5,TRBJ1-2,ASSARGGGLYGYT
TRBV6-5,TRBJ2-5,ASSYNGLAGVETQY
TRBV18,TRBJ2-5,ASSPTGQLQETQY
TRBV3-1,TRBJ1-1,ASSQEGGRGAF